These 24 T cell receptor beta chains were sequenced from one sample in a study of early T cells in non-severe SARS-CoV-2 infection. TCRdb re-called the 5' RACE reads with MiXCR, one entry per CDR3 protein. Here the sample spans 50,000 to 55,000 distinct CDR3 sequences, about 10% being singletons. The source material was whole blood. These receptors all come from an adult who was a healthcare worker with PCR-confirmed SARS-CoV-2 infection or an uninfected control (not recorded which).

This clonotype was counted ten times or more. The chain employs TRBV27 and TRBJ2-3; the D is unclear. The germline gives CDR1 MNHEY, CDR2 SMNVEV (reference sequence). V gave up 5 bases and J gave up 0 bases, with 6 bases separating them. The CDR3 is 13 amino acids. Written as DNA, the CDR3 is TGTGCCAGCAGTCACGGGAGCACAGATACGCAGTATTTT. Translation: CASSHGSTDTQYF.

This clonotype has ten or more counts. The J gene is TRBJ2-1, the V gene TRBV20-1, with TRBD1 matching 8 bases. Per the germline V gene, CDR1 is DFQATT and CDR2 is SNEGSKA (reference sequence). V lost 3 bases, J lost 9 bases, and 22 bases stayed unmatched. The CDR3 runs 18 residues. The CDR3 is CSASRSSFTGGSISEQFF. CDR3 coding DNA: TGCAGTGCTAGCAGATCCTCCTTCACAGGGGGGAGCATAAGTGAGCAGTTCTTC.

V usage is TRBV6-2 or TRBV6-3 and J usage is TRBJ2-1, with 7 nucleotides matching TRBD1. The CDR3 runs to 16 residues. The germline V gene has CDR1 MNHEY and CDR2 SVGEGT. Unmatched junction bases numbered 9, after V lost 0 bases and J lost 7 bases. The CDR3 loop is CASSYSRWARGNEQFF. The CDR3, as DNA: TGTGCCAGCAGTTACTCGCGCTGGGCCAGGGGGAATGAGCAGTTCTTC.

This chain connects TRBV4-2 to TRBJ2-1; 11 bases fit TRBD2. The germline V gene encodes CDR1 LGHNA and CDR2 YNFKEQ. The CDR3 is made up of 17 amino acids. J lost 5 bases, V lost 4 bases, and 10 bases had no gene match. The CDR3 sequence is CASSLRLAGSGHNEQFF. The DNA of the CDR3 is TGTGCCAGCAGCCTCCGACTAGCGGGGAGTGGGCACAATGAGCAGTTCTTC.

The sample holds many counts of this clonotype. J is TRBJ1-3 and V is TRBV7-2; 7 bases map to TRBD1. The CDR3 is 14 residues long. From germline, CDR1 is SGHTA and CDR2 FQGNSA. With V trimmed by 5 bases and J by 4 bases, 5 bases remained unmatched. The CDR3 DNA reads TGTGCCAGCAGCGGAGGGACAGCGGGAAACACCATATATTTT. It is translated as CASSGGTAGNTIYF.

With respect to this clonotype: Possible read error: a much larger clone is one base away. The CDR3 is CASSRPTGKLFF. The CDR3 DNA reads as TGTGCCAGCAGCCGACCCACCGGGAAGCTGTTTTTT. The chain couples TRBV12-3 or TRBV12-4 to TRBJ2-2; the D gene is possibly TRBD2 (5 bases). The CDR3 consists of 12 residues.

This clonotype was seen many times. The chain carries TRBV7-9 and TRBJ1-1; 7 nucleotides line up with TRBD1. CDR1 is SEHNR and CDR2 is FQNEAQ in the germline V gene (reference sequence). The CDR3 spans 13 residues. After removal of 6 bases from V and 3 bases from J, the junction contained 4 bases not matched to a gene. This chain's CDR3 is CASSRTGDTEAFF. The CDR3 DNA is TGTGCCAGCAGTCGAACAGGGGACACTGAAGCTTTCTTT.

The genes are TRBV11-2 and TRBJ1-6, with TRBD1 identical over 9 bases. Germline assignment: CDR1 SGHAT and CDR2 FQNNGV. The CDR3 is 15 residues long. The V segment lost 5 bases and the J segment 9 bases; nucleotides outside the gene matches: 8. The CDR3 DNA follows: TGTGCCAGCAGCAGACGCCGGGACAGGGCTTCACCCCTCCACTTT. Translated, it gives CASSRRRDRASPLHF. The entire variable domain, with the rest obtained from reference TRBV11-2 and TRBJ1-6, is as follows: EAGVAQSPRYKIIEKRQSVAFWCNPISGHATLYWYQQILGQGPKLLIQFQNNGVVDDSQLPKDRFSAERLKGVDSTLKIQPAKLEDSAVYLCASSRRRDRASPLHFGNGTRLTVT.

V and J are TRBV6-1 and TRBJ2-7, with 7 bases matching TRBD2. After removal of 7 bases from V and 3 bases from J, the junction contained 9 bases not matched to a gene. CDR1 MNHNS and CDR2 SASEGT come from the germline V gene. The length of the CDR3 is 14 residues. The CDR3 DNA sequence: TGTGCCAGCAAGAGGAAAACTAGCGACTACGAGCAGTACTTC. Translated, it gives CASKRKTSDYEQYF.

This sequence joins TRBV6-5 and TRBJ2-7; D unresolved. The CDR3 loop spans 13 amino acids. With 4 bases removed from V and 0 bases from J, the gap between germline ends came to 7 bases. Germline lookup yields CDR1 MNHEY and CDR2 SVGAGI. The CDR3 region has the DNA TGTGCCAGCAGTTCCCACTACTCCTACGAGCAGTACTTC. Its protein product is CASSSHYSYEQYF.

This clonotype showed up many times. This rearrangement joins TRBV20-1 to TRBJ2-7; no clear D gene. CDR1 is DFQATT, CDR2 SNEGSKA, per germline (reference sequence). Trimming stripped 6 bases from V and 3 bases from J, with 15 bases between. The CDR3 is made up of 13 amino acids. For the CDR3, the DNA is TGCAGTGCCCCGAAGGAACAAATCTACGAGCAGTACTTC. Protein product: CSAPKEQIYEQYF.

This chain joins TRBV29-1 and TRBJ2-3; D gene ambiguous. Germline CDR1 and CDR2: SQVTM and ANQGSEA. CDR3 length: 11 residues. With 3 bases removed from V and 5 bases from J, the gap between germline ends came to 6 bases. CDR3 DNA sequence: TGCAGCGTTGAGCTAGGAGATACGCAGTATTTT. Translated: CSVELGDTQYF.

This clonotype was recorded at least ten times. The chain recombines TRBV23-1 with TRBJ2-7, with 8 bases matching TRBD1. TRBV23-1 is an ORF, with its function uncertain. The CDR3 covers 17 residues. J lost 1 base, V lost 4 bases, and 12 bases had no gene match. CDR3 nucleotide sequence: TGCGCCAGCAGTCCCAAACTTAGGGGACAGGTGTCCTACGAGCAGTACTTC. Translated: CASSPKLRGQVSYEQYF.

This clonotype was seen ten or more times. The chain couples TRBV24-1 to TRBJ2-5; TRBD1 might be the D (6 bases). The ends were cut back, 5 bases at V and 3 bases at J, with 6 bases in the middle. The CDR3 extends over 12 amino acids. The V gene's germline CDR1 is KGHDR and CDR2 SFDVKD. The DNA of the CDR3 is TGTGCCACCAGTGGACAGGAAGAGACCCAGTACTTC. Protein: CATSGQEETQYF.

In its sample, this clonotype was seen many times. J is TRBJ2-3 and V is TRBV27; D may match TRBD1 or TRBD2 (5 bases each). Trimming took 5 bases from V and 0 from J, leaving 9 bases between them. Germline V gene lookup returns CDR1 MNHEY and CDR2 SMNVEV (reference sequence). The CDR3 contains 14 residues. This CDR3 reads CASSPGDSTDTQYF. In nucleotides, the CDR3 is TGTGCCAGCAGTCCCGGGGACAGCACAGATACGCAGTATTTT.

This clonotype has a count of ten or more. The rearrangement joins TRBV9 to TRBJ2-1; possible D gene TRBD1, 5 bases. Trimming stripped 2 bases from V and 4 bases from J, with 10 bases between. Germline values: CDR1 SGDLS, CDR2 YYNGEE. The CDR3 sequence is 14 residues long. The CDR3 here is CASSVGDSYNEQFF. The CDR3 coding sequence is TGTGCCAGCAGCGTTGGAGACAGTTACAATGAGCAGTTCTTC.

V usage is TRBV4-1 and J usage is TRBJ1-5, with TRBD1 matching 10 bases. Per germline, CDR1 MGHRA and CDR2 YSYEKL. The CDR3 length is 15 residues. V lost 3 bases, J lost 4 bases, and 3 bases stayed unmatched. The DNA of the CDR3 is TGCGCCAGCAGCCAGACAGGGGGCGGGAATCAGCCCCAGCATTTT. Translating it yields CASSQTGGGNQPQHF.

This clonotype turned up a few times. V is TRBV28 and J is TRBJ2-5; the match to TRBD2 covers 7 bases. V shed 6 bases and J 1 base; nucleotides not matched to a gene: 5. Germline-derived CDR1 and CDR2 are MDHEN and SYDVKM. The CDR3 runs 14 residues. The CDR3 bases are TGTGCCAGCAGAGGTAGCGGGCCCCAAGAGACCCAGTACTTC. Translated, it gives CASRGSGPQETQYF. The variable domain in full, with the rest retrieved from reference TRBV28 and TRBJ2-5, is DVKVTQSSRYLVKRTGEKVFLECVQDMDHENMFWYRQDPGLGLRLIYFSYDVKMKEKGDIPEGYSVSREKKERFSLILESASTNQTSMYLCASRGSGPQETQYFGPGTRLLVL.

At least ten counts were recorded for this clonotype. The V gene is TRBV3-1, the J gene TRBJ1-4; 7 bases match TRBD1. The junction had 2 bases not matched to a gene; V was cut back by 0 bases and J by 1 base. The CDR3 runs to 16 residues. Germline V gives CDR1 LGHDT, CDR2 YNNKEL (reference sequence). The CDR3 bases are TGTGCCAGCAGCCAAGAAAACAGGGGAACTAATGAAAAACTGTTTTTT. It encodes CASSQENRGTNEKLFF.

This clonotype was observed at least ten times. The V and J genes are TRBV29-1 and TRBJ2-4; maybe TRBD1 (6 bases). The CDR3 loop spans 11 amino acids. CDR1 and CDR2 (germline): SQVTM, ANQGSEA. V lost 7 bases, J lost 5 bases, and 9 bases lay in between. The CDR3 nucleotides read TGCAGCGGCCGACAGGAAAACATTCAGTACTTC. Its protein product is CSGRQENIQYF.

This clonotype was counted at least ten times. The chain has TRBV19 and TRBJ2-7; 10 bases align to TRBD1. The V and J ends lost 6 bases and 5 bases, in that order; junction bases with no gene match: 4. CDR1 and CDR2 (germline): LNHDA, SQIVND (reference sequence). CDR3 length equals 13 residues. As DNA, the CDR3 is TGTGCCAGTAGGACAGGGGGCGGCAACGAGCAGTACTTC. It translates to CASRTGGGNEQYF.

This clonotype was observed at least ten times. This sequence joins TRBV28 and TRBJ1-1, with D maybe TRBD1 (5 bases). The CDR3 is 13 residues long. Germline V gene lookup returns CDR1 MDHEN and CDR2 SYDVKM. Trimming removed 7 bases from V and 0 bases from J, with 9 bases in between. CDR3 DNA sequence: TGTGCCAGCAAGGGACTCCTGAACACTGAAGCTTTCTTT. It encodes CASKGLLNTEAFF.

V is TRBV7-3 and J is TRBJ2-5, with 15 bases aligning to TRBD2. V lost 5 bases, J lost 5 bases, and 12 bases stayed unmatched. Germline V lookup: CDR1 SGHTA, CDR2 FQGTGA. This CDR3 is built from 18 residues. The CDR3 bases are TGTGCCAGCAGCAGAATCGGACTAGCGGGAGGGCCTGTCGAGACCCAGTACTTC. The encoded protein is CASSRIGLAGGPVETQYF.

This clonotype was observed a few times. The chain carries TRBV18 and TRBJ2-3, with D possibly TRBD2 on 5 matching bases. The V end was cut by 6 bases, the J end by 0 bases, with 16 bases between. In germline, CDR1 is KGHSH, CDR2 LQKENI. The CDR3 runs 16 residues. CDR3 amino acids: CASSPSLAASTDTQYF. DNA for the CDR3: TGTGCCAGCTCTCCTAGCCTAGCCGCCAGCACAGATACGCAGTATTTT.